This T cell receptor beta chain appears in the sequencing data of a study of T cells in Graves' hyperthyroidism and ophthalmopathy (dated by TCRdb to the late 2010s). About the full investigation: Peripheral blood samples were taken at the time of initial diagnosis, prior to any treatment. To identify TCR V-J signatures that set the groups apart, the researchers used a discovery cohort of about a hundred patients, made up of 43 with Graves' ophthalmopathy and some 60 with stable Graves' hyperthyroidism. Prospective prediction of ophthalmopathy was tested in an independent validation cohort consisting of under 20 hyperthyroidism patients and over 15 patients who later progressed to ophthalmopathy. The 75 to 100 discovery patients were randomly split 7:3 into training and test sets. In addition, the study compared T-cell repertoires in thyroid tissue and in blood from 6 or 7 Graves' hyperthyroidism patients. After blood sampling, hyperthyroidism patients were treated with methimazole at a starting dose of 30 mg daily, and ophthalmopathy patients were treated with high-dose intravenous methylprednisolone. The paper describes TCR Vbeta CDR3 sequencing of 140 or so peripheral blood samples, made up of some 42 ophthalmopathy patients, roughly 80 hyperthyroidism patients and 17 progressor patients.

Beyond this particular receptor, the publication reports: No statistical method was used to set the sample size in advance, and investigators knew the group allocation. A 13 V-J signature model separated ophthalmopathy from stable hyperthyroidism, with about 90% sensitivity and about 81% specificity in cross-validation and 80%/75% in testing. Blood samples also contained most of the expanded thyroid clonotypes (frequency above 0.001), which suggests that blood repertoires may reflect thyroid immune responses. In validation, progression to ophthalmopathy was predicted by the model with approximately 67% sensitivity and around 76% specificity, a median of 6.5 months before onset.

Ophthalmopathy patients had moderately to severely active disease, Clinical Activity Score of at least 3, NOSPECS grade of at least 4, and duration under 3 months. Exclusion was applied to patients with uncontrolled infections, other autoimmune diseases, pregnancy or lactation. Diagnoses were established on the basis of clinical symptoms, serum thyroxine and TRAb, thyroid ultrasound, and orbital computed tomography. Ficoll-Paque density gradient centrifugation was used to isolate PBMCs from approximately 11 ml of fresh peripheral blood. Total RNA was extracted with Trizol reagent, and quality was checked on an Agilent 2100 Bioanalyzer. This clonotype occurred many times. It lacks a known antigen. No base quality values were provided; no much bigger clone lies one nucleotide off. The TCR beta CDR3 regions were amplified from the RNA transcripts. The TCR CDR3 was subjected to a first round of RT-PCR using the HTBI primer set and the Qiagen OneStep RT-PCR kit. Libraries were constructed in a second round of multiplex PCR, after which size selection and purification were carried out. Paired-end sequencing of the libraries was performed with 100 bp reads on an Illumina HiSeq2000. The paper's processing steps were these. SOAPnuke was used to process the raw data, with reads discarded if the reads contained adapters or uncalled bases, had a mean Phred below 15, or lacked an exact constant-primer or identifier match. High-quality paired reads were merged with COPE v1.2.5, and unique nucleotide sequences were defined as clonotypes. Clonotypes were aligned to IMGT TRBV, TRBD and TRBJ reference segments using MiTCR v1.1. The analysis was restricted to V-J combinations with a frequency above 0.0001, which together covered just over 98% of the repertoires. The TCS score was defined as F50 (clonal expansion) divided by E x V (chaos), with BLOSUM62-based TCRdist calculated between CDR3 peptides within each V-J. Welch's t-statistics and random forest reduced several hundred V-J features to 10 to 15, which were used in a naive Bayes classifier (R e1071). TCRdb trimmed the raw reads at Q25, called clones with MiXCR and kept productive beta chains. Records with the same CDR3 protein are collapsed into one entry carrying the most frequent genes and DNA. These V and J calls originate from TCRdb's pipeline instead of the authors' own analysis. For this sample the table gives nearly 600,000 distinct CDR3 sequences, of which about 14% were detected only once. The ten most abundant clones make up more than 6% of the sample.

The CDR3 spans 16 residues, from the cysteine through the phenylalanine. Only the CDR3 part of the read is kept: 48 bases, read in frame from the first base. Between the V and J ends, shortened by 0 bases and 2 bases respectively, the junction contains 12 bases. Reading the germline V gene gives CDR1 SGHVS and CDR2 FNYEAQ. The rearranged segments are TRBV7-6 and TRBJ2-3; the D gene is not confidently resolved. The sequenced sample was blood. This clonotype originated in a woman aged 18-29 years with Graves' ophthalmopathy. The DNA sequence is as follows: TGTGCCAGCAGCTTAGCGTCGTCCAGTCTCACAGATACGCAGTATTTT. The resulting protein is CASSLASSSLTDTQYF.